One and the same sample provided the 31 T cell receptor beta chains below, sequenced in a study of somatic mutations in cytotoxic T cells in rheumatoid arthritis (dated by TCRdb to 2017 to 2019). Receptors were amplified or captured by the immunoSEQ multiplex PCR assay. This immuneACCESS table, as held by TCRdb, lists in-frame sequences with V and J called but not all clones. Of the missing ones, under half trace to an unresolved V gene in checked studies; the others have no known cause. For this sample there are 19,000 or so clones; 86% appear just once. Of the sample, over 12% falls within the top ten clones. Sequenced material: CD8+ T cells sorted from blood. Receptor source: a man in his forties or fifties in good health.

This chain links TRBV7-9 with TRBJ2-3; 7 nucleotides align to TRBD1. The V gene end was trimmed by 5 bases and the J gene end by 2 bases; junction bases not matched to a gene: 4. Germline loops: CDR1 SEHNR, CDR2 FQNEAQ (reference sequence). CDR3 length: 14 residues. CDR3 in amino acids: CASSTGELTDTQYF. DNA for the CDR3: TGTGCCAGCAGCACAGGGGAGCTCACAGATACGCAGTATTTT.

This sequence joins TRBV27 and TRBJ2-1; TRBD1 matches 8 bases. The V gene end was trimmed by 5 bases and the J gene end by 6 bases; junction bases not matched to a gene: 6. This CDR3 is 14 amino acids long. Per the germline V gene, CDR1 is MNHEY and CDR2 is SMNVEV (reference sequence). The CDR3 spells CASSPGTGPNEQFF. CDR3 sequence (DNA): TGTGCCAGCAGTCCCGGGACAGGCCCCAATGAGCAGTTCTTC.

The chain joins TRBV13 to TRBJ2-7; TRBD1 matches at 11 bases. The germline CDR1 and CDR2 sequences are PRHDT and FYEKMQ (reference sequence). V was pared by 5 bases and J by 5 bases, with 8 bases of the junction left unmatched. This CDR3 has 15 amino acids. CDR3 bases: TGTGCCAGCAGCCAAGGGACAGGGGGTATGAACGAGCAGTACTTC. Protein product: CASSQGTGGMNEQYF.

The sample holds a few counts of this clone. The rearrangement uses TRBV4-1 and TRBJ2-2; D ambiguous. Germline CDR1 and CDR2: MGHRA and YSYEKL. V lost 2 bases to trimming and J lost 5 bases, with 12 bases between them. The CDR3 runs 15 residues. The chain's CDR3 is CASSQQSIQTGELFF. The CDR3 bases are TGCGCCAGCAGCCAACAATCTATCCAAACCGGGGAGCTGTTTTTT.

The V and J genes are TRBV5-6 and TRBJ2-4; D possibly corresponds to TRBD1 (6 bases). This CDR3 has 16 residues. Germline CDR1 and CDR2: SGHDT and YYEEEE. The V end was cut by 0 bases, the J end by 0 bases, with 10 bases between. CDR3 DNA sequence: TGTGCCAGCAGCTTGGCCTGGGGGCAAGCCAAAAACATTCAGTACTTC. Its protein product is CASSLAWGQAKNIQYF.

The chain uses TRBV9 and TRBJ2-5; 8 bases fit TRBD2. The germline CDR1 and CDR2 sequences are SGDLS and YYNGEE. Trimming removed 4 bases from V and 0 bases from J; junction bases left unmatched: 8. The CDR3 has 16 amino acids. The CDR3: CASSPGGAKYQETQYF. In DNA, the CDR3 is TGTGCCAGCAGCCCCGGGGGGGCCAAGTACCAAGAGACCCAGTACTTC.

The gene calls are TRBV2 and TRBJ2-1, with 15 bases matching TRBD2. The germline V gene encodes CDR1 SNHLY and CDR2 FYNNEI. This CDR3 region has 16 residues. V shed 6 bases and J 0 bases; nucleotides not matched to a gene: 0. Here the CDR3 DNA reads TGTGCCAGCAGGGGACTAGCGGGGGGCTCCTACAATGAGCAGTTCTTC. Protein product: CASRGLAGGSYNEQFF.

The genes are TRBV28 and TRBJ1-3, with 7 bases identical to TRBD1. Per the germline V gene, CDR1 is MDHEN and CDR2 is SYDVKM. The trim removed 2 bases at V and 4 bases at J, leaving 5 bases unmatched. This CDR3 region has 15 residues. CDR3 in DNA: TGTGCCAGCAGTTTAGGAGGGGGCCTCGGAAACACCATATATTTT. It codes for CASSLGGGLGNTIYF.

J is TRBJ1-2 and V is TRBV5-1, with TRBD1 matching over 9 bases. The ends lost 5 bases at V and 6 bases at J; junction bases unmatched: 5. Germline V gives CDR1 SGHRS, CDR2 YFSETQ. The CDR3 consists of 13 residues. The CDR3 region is CASSPGTGNGYTF. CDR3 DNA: TGCGCCAGCAGTCCCGGGACAGGGAATGGCTACACCTTC.

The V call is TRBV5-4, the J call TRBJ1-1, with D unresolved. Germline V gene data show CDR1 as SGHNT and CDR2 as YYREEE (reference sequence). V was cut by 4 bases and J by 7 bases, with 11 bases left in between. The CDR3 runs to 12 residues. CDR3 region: CASSVDGSEAFF. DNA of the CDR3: TGTGCCAGCAGCGTGGACGGAAGTGAAGCTTTCTTT.

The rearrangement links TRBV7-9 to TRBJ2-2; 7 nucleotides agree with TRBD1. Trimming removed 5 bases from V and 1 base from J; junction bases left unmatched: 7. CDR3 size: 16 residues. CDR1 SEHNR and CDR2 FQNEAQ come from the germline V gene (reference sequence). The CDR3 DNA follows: TGTGCCAGCAGCCCCCCGGGGACAGTGAACACCGGGGAGCTGTTTTTT. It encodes CASSPPGTVNTGELFF.

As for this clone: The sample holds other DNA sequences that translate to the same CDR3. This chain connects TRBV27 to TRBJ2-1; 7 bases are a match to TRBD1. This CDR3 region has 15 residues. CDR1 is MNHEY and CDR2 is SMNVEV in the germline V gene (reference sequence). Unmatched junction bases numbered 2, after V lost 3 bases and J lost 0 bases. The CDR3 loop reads CASSLGTASYNEQFF. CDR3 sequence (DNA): TGTGCCAGCAGTTTGGGGACAGCCTCCTACAATGAGCAGTTCTTC.

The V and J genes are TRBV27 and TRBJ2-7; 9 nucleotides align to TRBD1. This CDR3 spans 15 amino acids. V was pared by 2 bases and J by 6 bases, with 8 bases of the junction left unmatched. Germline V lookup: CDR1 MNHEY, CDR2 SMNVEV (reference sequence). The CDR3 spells CASSLAGDRVAEQYF. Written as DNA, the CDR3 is TGTGCCAGCAGTTTAGCAGGGGACAGGGTAGCCGAGCAGTACTTC.

The CDR3 loop is CASSEYRGMRDQPQHF. In DNA form, the CDR3 reads TGTGCCAGCAGCGAGTACAGGGGGATGAGGGATCAGCCCCAGCATTTT. J is TRBJ1-5 and V is TRBV5-8; 8 nucleotides match TRBD1. CDR3 size: 16 residues. V gave up 4 bases and J gave up 5 bases; unmatched junction bases: 11. The germline V gene has CDR1 SGHTS and CDR2 YDEGEE.

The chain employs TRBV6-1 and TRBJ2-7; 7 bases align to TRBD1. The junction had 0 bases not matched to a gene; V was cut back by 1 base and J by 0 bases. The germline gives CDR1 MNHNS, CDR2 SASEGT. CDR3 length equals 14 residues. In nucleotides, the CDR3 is TGTGCCAGCAGTGAAGGGGACAGCTCCTACGAGCAGTACTTC. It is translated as CASSEGDSSYEQYF.

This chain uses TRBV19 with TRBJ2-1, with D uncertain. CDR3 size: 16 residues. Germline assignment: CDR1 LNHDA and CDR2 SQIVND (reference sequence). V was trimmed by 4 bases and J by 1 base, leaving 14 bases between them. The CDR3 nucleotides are TGTGCCAGTAGTACCGGAATAGAACCGTCCTACAATGAGCAGTTCTTC. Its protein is CASSTGIEPSYNEQFF.

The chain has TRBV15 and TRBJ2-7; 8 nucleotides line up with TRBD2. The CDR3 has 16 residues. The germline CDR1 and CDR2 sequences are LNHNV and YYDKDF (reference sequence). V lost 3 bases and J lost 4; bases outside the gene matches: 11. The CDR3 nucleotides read TGTGCCACCAGCAGTGAAAGTTCGGGACTAGATTACGAGCAGTACTTC. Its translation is CATSSESSGLDYEQYF.

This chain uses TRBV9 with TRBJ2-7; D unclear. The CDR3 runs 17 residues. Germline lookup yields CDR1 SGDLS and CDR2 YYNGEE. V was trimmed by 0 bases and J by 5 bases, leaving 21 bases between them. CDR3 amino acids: CASSVAKSPLYPDEQYF. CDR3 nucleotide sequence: TGTGCCAGCAGCGTAGCTAAAAGCCCGTTATATCCGGACGAGCAGTACTTC. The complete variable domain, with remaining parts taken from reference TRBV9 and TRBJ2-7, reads DSGVTQTPKHLITATGQRVTLRCSPRSGDLSVYWYQQSLDQGLQFLIQYYNGEERAKGNILERFSAQQFPDLHSELNLSSLELGDSALYFCASSVAKSPLYPDEQYFGPGTRLTVT.

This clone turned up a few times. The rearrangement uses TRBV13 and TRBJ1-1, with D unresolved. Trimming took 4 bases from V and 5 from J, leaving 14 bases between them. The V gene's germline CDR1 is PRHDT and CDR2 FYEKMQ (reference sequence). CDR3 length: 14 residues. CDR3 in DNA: TGTGCCAGCAGCTCCTCCGGGAGGAGGACTGAAGCTTTCTTT. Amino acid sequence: CASSSSGRRTEAFF.

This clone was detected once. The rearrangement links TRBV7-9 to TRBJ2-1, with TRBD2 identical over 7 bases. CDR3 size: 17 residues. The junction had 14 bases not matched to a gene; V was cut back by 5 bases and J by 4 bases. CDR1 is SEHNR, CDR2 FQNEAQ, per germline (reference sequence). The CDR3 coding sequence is TGTGCCAGCAGCCCCGCATATAGAGCGGGAATTTACAATGAGCAGTTCTTC. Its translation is CASSPAYRAGIYNEQFF.

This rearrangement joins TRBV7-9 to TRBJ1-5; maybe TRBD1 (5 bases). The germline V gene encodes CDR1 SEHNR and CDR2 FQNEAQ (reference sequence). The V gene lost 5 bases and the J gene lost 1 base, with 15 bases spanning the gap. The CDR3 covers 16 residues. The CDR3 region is CASSVSQGPSNQPQHF. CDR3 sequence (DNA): TGTGCCAGCAGCGTATCCCAGGGTCCAAGCAATCAGCCCCAGCATTTT.

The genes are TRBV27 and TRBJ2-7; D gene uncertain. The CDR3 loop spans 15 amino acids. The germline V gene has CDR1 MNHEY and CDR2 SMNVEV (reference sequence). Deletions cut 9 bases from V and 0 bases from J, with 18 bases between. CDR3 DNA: TGTGCCAGTGGGCCCTCAGCCGAGAGCTCCTACGAGCAGTACTTC. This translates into CASGPSAESSYEQYF.

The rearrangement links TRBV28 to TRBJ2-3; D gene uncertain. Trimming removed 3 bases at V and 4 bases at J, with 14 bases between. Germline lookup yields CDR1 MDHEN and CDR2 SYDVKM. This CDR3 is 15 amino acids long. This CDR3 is CASSFSLGSADTQYF. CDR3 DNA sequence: TGTGCCAGCAGTTTCTCCCTCGGAAGCGCAGATACGCAGTATTTT.

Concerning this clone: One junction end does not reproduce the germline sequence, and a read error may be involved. CDR3 coding DNA: TGTGCTAGCAGCTACCCGGGACAGACTTACGAGCAGTACTTC. Its protein product is CASSYPGQTYEQYF. This sequence joins TRBV7-7 and TRBJ2-7; 7 nucleotides agree with TRBD1. CDR3 length: 14 residues. Germline CDR1 reads SSHAT; CDR2 reads FNYEAQ (reference sequence).

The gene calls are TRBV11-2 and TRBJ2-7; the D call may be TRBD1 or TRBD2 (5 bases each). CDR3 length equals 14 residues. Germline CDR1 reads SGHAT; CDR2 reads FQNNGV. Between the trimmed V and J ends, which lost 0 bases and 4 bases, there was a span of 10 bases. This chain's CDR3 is CASSLDREKYEQYF. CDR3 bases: TGTGCCAGCAGCTTAGACAGGGAGAAGTACGAGCAGTACTTC. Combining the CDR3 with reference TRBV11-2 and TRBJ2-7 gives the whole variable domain EAGVAQSPRYKIIEKRQSVAFWCNPISGHATLYWYQQILGQGPKLLIQFQNNGVVDDSQLPKDRFSAERLKGVDSTLKIQPAKLEDSAVYLCASSLDREKYEQYFGPGTRLTVT.

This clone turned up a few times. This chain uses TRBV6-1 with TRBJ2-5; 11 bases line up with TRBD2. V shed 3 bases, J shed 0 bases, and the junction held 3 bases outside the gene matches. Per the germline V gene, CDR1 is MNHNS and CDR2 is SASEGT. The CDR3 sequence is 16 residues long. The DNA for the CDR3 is TGTGCCAGCAGTGACATAGCGGGAGGGTACCAAGAGACCCAGTACTTC. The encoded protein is CASSDIAGGYQETQYF.

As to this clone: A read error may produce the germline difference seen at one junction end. CDR3 in amino acids: CVSSVGDYSYEQYF. The CDR3 bases are TGTGTCAGCAGCGTAGGGGATTACTCCTACGAGCAGTACTTC. This chain uses TRBV9 with TRBJ2-7; TRBD1 is a possible D gene (5 bases). Per the germline V gene, CDR1 is SGDLS and CDR2 is YYNGEE. There are 14 residues in the CDR3.

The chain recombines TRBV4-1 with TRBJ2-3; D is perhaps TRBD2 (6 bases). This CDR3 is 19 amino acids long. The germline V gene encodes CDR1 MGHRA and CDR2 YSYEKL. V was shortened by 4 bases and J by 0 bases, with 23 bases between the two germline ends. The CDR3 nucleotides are TGCGCCAGCAGCCCTCATTTTGGCCCCAGGGCGGGGAGCACAGATACGCAGTATTTT. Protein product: CASSPHFGPRAGSTDTQYF.

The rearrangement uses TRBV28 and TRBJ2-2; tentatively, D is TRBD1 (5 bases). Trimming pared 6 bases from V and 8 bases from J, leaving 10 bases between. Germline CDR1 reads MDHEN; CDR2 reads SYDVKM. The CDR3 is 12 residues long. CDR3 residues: CASRLRTGELFF. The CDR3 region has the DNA TGTGCCAGCAGACTGAGGACAGGGGAGCTGTTTTTT.

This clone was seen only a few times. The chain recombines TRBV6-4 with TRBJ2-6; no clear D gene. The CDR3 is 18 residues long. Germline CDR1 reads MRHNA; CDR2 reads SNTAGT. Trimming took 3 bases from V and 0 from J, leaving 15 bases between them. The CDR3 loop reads CASSEKGSSVSGANVLTF. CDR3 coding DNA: TGTGCCAGCAGTGAAAAGGGATCTTCCGTCTCTGGGGCCAACGTCCTGACTTTC.

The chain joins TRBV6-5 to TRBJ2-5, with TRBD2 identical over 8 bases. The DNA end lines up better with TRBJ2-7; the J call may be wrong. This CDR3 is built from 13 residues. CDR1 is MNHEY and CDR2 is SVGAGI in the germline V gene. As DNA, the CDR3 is TGTGCCAGCAGTTACAGCGGGAGCTACGAGCAGTACTTC. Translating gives CASSYSGSYEQYF.